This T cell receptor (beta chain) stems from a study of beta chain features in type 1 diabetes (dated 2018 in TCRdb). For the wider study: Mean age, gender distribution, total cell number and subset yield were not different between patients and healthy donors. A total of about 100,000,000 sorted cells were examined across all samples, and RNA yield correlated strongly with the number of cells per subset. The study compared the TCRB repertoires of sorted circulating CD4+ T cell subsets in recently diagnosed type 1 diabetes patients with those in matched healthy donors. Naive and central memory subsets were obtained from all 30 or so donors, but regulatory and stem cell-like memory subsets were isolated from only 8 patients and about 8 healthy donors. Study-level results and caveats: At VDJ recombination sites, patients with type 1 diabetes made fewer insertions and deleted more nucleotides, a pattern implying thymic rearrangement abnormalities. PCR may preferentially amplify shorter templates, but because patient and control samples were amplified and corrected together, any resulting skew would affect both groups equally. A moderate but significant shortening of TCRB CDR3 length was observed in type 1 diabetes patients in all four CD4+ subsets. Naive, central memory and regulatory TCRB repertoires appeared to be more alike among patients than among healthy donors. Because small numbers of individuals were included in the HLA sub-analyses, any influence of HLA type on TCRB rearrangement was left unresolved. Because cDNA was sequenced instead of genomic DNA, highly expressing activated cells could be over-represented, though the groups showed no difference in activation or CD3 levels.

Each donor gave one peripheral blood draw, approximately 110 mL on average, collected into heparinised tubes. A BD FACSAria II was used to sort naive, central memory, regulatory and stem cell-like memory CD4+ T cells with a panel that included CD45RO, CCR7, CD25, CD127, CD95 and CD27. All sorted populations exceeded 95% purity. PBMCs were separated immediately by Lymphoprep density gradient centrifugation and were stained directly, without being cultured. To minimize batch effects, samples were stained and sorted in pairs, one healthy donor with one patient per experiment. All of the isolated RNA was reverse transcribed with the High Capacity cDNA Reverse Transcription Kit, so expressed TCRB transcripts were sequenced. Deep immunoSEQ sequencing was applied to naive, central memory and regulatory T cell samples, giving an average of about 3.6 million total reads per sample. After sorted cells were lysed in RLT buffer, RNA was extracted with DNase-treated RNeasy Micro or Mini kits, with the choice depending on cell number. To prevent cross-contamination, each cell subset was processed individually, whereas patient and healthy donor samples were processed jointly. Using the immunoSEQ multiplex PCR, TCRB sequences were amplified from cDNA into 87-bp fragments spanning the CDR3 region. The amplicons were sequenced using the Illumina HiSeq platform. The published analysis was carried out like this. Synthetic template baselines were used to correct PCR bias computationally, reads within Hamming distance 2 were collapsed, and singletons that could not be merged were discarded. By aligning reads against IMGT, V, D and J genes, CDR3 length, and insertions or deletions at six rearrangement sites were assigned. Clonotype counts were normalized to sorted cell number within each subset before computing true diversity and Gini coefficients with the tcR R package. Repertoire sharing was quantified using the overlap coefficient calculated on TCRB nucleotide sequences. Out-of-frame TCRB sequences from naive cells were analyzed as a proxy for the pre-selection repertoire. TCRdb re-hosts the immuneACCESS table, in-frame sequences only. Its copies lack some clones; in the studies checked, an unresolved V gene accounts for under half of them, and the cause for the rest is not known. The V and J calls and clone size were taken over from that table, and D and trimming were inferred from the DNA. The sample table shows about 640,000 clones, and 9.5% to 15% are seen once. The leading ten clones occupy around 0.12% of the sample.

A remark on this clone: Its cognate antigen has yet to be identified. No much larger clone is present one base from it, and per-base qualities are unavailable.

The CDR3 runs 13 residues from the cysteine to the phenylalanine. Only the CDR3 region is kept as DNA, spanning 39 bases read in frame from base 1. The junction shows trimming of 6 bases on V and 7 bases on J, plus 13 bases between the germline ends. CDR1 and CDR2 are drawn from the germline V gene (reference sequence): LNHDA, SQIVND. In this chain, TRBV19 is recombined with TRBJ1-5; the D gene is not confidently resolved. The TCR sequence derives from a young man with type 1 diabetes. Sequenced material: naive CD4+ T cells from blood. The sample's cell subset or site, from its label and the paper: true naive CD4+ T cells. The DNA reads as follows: TGTGCCAGTAGCTGGGATGGAAACCAGCCCCAGCATTTT. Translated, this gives CASSWDGNQPQHF.